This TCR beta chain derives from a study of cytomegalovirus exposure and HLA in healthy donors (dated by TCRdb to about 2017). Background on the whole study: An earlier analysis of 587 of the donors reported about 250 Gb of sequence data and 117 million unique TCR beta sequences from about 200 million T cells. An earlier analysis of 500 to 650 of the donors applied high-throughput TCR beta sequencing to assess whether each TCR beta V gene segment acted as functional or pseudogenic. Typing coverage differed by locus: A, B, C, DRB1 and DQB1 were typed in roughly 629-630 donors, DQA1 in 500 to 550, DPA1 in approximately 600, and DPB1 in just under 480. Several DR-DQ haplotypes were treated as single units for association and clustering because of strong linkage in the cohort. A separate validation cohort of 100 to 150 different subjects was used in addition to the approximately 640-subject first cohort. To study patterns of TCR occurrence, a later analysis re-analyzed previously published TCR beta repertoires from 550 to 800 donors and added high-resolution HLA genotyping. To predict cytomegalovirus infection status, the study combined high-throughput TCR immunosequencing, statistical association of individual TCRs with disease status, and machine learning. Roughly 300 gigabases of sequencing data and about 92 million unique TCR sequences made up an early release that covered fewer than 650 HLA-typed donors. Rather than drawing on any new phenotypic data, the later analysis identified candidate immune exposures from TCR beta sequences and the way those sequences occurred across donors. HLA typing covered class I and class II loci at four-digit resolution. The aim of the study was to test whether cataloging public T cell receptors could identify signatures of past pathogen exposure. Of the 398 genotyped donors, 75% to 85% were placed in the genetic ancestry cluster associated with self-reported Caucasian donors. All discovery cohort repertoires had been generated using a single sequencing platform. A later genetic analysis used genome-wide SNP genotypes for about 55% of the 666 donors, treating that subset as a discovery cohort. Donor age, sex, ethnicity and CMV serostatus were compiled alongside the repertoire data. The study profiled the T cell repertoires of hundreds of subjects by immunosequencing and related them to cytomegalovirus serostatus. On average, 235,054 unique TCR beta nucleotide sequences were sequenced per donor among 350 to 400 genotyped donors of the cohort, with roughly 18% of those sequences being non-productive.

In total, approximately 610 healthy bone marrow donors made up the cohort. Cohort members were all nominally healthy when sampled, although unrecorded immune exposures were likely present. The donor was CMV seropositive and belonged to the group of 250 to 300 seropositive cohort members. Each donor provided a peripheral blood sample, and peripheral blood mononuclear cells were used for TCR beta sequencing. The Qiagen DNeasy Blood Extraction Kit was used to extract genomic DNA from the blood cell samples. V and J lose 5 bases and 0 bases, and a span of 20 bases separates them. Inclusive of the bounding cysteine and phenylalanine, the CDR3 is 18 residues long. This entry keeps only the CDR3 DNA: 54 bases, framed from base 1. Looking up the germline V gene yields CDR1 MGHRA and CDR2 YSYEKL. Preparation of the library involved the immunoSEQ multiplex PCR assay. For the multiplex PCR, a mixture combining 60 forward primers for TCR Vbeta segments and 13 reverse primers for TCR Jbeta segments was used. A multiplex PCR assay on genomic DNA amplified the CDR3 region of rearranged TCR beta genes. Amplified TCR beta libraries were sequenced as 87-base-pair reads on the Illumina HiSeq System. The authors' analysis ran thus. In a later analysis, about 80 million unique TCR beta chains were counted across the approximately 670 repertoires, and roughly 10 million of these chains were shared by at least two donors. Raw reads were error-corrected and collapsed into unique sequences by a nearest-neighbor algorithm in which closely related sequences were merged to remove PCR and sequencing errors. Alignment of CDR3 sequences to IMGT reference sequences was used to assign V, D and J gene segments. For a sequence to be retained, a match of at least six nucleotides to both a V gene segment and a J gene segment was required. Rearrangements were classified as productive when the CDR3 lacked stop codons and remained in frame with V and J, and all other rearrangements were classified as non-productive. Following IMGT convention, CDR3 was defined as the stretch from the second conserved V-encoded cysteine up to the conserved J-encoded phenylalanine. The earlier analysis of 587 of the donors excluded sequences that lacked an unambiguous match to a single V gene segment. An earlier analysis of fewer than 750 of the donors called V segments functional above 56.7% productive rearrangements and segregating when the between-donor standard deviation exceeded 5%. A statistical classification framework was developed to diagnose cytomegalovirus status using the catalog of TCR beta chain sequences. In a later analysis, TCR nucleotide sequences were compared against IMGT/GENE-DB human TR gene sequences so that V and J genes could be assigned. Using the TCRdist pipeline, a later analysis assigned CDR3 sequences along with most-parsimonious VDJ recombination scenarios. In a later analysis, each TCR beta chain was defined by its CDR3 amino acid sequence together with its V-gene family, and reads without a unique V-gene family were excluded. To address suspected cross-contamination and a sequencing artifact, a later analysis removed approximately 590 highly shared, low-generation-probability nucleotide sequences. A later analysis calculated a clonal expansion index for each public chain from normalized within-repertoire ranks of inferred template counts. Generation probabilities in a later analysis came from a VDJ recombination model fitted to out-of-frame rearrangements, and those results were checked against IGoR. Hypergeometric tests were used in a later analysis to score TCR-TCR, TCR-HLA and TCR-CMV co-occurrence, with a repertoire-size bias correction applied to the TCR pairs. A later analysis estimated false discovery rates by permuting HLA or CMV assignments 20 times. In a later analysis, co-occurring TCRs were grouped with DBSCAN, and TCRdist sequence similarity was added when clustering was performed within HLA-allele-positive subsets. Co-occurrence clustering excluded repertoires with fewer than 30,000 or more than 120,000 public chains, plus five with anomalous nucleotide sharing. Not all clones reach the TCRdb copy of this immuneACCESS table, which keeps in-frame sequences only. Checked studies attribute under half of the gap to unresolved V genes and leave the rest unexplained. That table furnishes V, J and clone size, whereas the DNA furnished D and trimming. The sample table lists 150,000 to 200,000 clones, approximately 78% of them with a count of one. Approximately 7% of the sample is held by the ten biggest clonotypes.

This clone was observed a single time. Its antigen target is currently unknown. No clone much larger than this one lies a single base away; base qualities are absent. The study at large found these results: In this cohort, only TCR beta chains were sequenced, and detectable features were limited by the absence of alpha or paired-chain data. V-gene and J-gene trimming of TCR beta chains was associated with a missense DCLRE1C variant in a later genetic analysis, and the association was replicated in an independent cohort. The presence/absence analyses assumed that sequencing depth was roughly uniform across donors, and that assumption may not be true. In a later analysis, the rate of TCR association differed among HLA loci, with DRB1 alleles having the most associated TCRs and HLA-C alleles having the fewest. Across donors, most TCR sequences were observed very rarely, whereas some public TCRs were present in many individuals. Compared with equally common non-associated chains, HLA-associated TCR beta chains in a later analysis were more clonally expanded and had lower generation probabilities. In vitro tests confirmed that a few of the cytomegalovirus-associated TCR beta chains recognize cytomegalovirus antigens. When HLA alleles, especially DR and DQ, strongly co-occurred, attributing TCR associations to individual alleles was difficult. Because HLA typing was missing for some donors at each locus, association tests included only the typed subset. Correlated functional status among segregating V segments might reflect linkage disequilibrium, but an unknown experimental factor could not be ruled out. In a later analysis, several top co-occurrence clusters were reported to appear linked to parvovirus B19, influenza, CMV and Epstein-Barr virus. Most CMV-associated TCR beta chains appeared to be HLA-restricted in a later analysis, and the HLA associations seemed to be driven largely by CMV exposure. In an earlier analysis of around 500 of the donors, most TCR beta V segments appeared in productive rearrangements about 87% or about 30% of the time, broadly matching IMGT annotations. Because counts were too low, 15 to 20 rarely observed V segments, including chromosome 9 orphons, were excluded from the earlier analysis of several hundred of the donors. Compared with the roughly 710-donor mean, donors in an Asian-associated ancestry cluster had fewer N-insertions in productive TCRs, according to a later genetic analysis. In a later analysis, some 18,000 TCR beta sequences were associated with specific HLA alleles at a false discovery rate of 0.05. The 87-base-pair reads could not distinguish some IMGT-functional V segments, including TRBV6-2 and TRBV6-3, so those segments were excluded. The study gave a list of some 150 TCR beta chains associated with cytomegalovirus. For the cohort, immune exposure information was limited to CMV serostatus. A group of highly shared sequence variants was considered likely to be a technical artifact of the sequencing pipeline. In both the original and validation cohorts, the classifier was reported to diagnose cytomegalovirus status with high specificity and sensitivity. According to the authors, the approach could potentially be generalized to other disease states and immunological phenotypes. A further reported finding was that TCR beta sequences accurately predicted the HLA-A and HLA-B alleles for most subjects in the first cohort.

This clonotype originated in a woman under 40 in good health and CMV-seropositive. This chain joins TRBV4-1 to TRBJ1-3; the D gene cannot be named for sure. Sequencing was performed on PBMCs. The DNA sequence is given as TGCGCCAGCAGCGTAGGAGACGGAATCTATTTCTCTGGAAACACCATATATTTT. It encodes CASSVGDGIYFSGNTIYF.